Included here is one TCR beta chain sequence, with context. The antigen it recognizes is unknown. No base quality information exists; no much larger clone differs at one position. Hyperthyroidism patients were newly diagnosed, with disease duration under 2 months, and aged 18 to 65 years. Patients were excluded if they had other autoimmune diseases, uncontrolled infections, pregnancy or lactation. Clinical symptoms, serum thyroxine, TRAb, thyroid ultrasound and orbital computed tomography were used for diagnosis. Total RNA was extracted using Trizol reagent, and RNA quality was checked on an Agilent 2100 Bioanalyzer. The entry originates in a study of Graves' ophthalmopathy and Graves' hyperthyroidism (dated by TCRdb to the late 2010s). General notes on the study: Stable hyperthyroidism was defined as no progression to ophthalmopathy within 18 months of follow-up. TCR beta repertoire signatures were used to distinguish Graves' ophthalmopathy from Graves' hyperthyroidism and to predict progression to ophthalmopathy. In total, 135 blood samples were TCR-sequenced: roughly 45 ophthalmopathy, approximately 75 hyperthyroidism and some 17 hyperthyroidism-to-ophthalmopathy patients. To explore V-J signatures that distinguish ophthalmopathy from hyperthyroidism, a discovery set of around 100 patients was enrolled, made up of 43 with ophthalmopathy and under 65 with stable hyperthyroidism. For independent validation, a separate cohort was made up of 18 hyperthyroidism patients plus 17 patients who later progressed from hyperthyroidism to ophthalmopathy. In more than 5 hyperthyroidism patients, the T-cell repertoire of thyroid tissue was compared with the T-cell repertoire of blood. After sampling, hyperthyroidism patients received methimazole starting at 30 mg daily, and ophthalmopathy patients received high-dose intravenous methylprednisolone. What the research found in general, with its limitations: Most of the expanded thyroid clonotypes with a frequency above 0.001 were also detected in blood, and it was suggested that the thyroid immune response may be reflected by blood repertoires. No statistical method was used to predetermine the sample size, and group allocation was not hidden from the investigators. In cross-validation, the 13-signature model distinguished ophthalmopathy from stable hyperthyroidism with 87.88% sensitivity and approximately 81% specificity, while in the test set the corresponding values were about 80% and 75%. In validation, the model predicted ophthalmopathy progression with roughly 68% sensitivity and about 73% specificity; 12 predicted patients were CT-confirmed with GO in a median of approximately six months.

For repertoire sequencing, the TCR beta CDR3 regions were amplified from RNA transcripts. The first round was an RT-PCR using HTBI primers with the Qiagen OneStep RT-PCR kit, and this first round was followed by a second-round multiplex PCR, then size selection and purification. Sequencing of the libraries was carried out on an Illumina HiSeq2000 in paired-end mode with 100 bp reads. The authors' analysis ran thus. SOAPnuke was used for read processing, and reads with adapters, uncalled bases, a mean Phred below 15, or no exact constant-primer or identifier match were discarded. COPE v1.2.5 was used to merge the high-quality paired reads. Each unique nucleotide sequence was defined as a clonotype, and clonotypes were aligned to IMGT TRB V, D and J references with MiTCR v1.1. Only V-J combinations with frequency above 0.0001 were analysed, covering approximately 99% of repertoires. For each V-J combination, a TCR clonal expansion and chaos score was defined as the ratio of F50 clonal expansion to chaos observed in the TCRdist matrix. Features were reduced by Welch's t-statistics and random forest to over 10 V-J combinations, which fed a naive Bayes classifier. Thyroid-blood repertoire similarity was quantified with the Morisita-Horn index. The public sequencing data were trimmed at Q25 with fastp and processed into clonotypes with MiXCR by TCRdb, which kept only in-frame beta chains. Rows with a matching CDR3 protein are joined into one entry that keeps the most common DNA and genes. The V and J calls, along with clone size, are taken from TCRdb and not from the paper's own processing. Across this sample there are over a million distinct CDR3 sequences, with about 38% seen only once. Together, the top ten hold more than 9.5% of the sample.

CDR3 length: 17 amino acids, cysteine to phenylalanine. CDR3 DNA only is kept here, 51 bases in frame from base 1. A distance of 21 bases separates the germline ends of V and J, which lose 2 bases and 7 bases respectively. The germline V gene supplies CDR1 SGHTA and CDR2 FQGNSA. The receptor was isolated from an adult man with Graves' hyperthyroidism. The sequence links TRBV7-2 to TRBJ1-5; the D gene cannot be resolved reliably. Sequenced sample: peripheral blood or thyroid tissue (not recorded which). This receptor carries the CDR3 CASSLLLAGDSEQPQHF. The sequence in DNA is TGTGCCAGCAGCTTACTTCTAGCGGGAGATTCCGAGCAGCCCCAGCATTTT.